The 4 T cell receptor beta chains below were found in one sample sequenced in a study of cytomegalovirus exposure and HLA in healthy donors. Primers for the PCR totalled 60 Vbeta and 13 Jbeta. Repertoires were generated with immunoSEQ multiplex PCR, while TCRdb's copy carries only in-frame clones and drops some. This sample's clone table lists 180,000 or so clones. The material sequenced was PBMCs. The receptor set was obtained from a boy younger than 18 in good health and CMV-seronegative.

The V and J genes are TRBV7-9 and TRBJ1-2, with D possibly matching TRBD1 (5 bases). The CDR3 totals 15 residues. Trimming took 1 base from V and 6 from J, leaving 15 bases between them. The germline V gene has CDR1 SEHNR and CDR2 FQNEAQ (reference sequence). CDR3 region: CASSLGWAGSNGYTF. CDR3 DNA sequence: TGTGCCAGCAGCTTAGGTTGGGCAGGGTCGAATGGCTACACCTTC.

The chain couples TRBV27 to TRBJ2-7, with 10 bases fitting TRBD2. Unmatched junction bases numbered 6, after V lost 8 bases and J lost 2 bases. Per germline, CDR1 MNHEY and CDR2 SMNVEV (reference sequence). The CDR3 covers 14 residues. The CDR3 spells CASRNSGGTYEQYF. The CDR3 nucleotides read TGTGCCAGCCGGAATAGCGGGGGGACCTACGAGCAGTACTTC.

The chain combines TRBV5-4 with TRBJ2-5, with D possibly matching TRBD1 (5 bases). The germline V and J ends were trimmed by 3 bases and 5 bases, with 14 bases remaining between them. Germline CDR1 and CDR2: SGHNT and YYREEE (reference sequence). The CDR3 spans 14 residues. CDR3 nucleotide sequence: TGTGCCAGCAGCTCCCTTAAGGGGCCCGAGACCCAGTACTTC. Its translation is CASSSLKGPETQYF.

The chain has TRBV30 and TRBJ2-7, with a possible D match to TRBD1 (5 bases). V was pared by 0 bases and J by 3 bases, with 6 bases between. The germline V gene has CDR1 GTSNPN and CDR2 SVGIG (reference sequence). This CDR3 has 12 amino acids. The CDR3 loop reads CAWSVQVYEQYF. The CDR3 coding sequence is TGTGCCTGGAGTGTACAGGTCTACGAGCAGTACTTC.